This entry lists 5 T cell receptor beta chains sequenced from one sample in a study of CD8+ T cells in alopecia areata. As the sequencing template, cDNA was produced by extracting RNA and reverse transcribing it. Measured with immunoSEQ multiplex PCR; TCRdb has only the in-frame clones, and not every one. The repertoire holds over 250,000 clones, with about 62% as singletons. Treatment described: oral pan-JAK inhibitor, 5-10 mg twice daily. Sequencing was performed on CD4+ T cells sorted from blood, taken at roughly week 53, from a patient treated with tofacitinib. These receptors all stem from a human donor with alopecia areata.

The V and J genes are TRBV30 and TRBJ2-7, with 10 bases lining up with TRBD1. The trim removed 4 bases at V and 3 bases at J, leaving 9 bases unmatched. Germline V CDR1 and CDR2: GTSNPN, SVGIG (reference sequence). The CDR3 contains 15 residues. For the CDR3, the DNA is TGTGCCTGGAAAAACCGGGACAGGGGCTTCTACGAGCAGTACTTC. Amino acid sequence: CAWKNRDRGFYEQYF.

This clone was observed once. J is TRBJ2-1 and V is TRBV30, with D perhaps matching TRBD1 (6 bases). The germline V and J ends were trimmed by 4 bases and 4 bases, with 14 bases remaining between them. The CDR3 loop spans 14 amino acids. Germline CDR1 and CDR2: GTSNPN and SVGIG (reference sequence). The chain's CDR3 is CAWTRSRGYNEQFF. DNA for the CDR3: TGTGCCTGGACTAGGAGCAGGGGATACAATGAGCAGTTCTTC. Full variable domain (outside the CDR3, taken from reference TRBV30 and TRBJ2-1): SQTIHQWPATLVQPVGSPLSLECTVEGTSNPNLYWYRQAAGRGLQLLFYSVGIGQISSEVPQNLSASRPQDRQFILSSKKLLLSDSGFYLCAWTRSRGYNEQFFGPGTRLTVL.

This clone was counted a few times. CDR3 sequence (DNA): TGTGCCAGCAGCCAATTCGGGACAGATGAAGAGACCCAGTACTTC. Its protein is CASSQFGTDEETQYF. J is TRBJ2-5 and V is TRBV7-2; 7 bases fit TRBD1. The CDR3 totals 15 residues. V lost 5 bases, J lost 3 bases, and 9 bases stayed unmatched. Germline V gives CDR1 SGHTA, CDR2 FQGNSA.

The V gene is TRBV9, the J gene TRBJ2-1; D is possibly TRBD2 (6 bases). The CDR3 covers 15 residues. The germline V gene has CDR1 SGDLS and CDR2 YYNGEE. V dropped 0 bases and J dropped 0 bases, with 7 bases sitting between them. The CDR3 loop reads CASSVVGGSYNEQFF. DNA for the CDR3: TGTGCCAGCAGCGTAGTGGGGGGCTCCTACAATGAGCAGTTCTTC.

The rearrangement uses TRBV10-3 and TRBJ1-1; maybe TRBD1 (5 bases). Trimming removed 4 bases at V and 10 bases at J, with 19 bases between. This CDR3 has 14 amino acids. The V gene's germline CDR1 is ENHRY and CDR2 SYGVKD. The CDR3 DNA reads as TGTGCCATCAGTGGGGGCAGTTCGGCAATAGGAGCTTTCTTT. Translating gives CAISGGSSAIGAFF.